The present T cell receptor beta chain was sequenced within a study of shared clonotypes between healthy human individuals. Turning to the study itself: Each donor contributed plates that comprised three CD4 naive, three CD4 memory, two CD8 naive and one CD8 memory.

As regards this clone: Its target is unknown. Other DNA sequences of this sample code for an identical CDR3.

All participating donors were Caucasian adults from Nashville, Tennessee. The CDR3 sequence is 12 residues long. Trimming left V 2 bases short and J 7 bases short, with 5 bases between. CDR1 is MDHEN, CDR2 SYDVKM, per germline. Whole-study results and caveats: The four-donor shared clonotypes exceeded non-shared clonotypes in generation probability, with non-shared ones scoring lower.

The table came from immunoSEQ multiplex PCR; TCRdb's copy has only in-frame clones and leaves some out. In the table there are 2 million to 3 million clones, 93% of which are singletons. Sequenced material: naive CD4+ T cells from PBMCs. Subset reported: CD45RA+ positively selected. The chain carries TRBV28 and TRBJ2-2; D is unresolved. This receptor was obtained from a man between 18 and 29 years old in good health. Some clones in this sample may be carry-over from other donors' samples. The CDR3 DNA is TGTGCCAGCAGTTTAGTACTCGGGGAGCTGTTTTTT. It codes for CASSLVLGELFF. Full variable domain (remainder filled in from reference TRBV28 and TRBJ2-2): DVKVTQSSRYLVKRTGEKVFLECVQDMDHENMFWYRQDPGLGLRLIYFSYDVKMKEKGDIPEGYSVSREKKERFSLILESASTNQTSMYLCASSLVLGELFFGEGSRLTVL.